Below, one T cell receptor (beta chain) is given with its context. Its target is unknown. This sample was taken from a study of cytomegalovirus exposure and HLA in healthy donors. Study background: Sequencing of 180 million or so T cells in an earlier analysis found more than 100 million unique TCR beta sequences.

The PCR was carried out with 60 Vbeta primers and 13 Jbeta primers. The method was immunoSEQ multiplex PCR; TCRdb's version includes in-frame clones alone and lacks a portion of them. The sample lists under 85,000 clones; 60% to 85% were seen once. This CDR3 is built from 13 residues. Trimming pared 8 bases from V and 2 bases from J, leaving 11 bases between. The germline CDR1 and CDR2 sequences are MNHEY and SVGAGI. Study outcomes and limitations: Previously analyzed data showed that most TCR beta V segments were productive at a frequency of about 87% or about 30%. Serostatus for CMV was the only available immune exposure information. Some TCR beta chains (over 150 of them) were listed as cytomegalovirus-associated.

Sequencing was carried out using PBMCs. The TCR sequence derives from a man in his forties in good health and CMV-seronegative. V gene TRBV6-5 combines with J gene TRBJ2-3; D is unresolved. The CDR3 sequence is CASGGHTTDTQYF. CDR3 coding DNA: TGTGCCAGCGGCGGCCACACCACAGATACGCAGTATTTT.